These 18 T cell receptor beta chains share one sample of origin, sequenced in a study of T-cell reconstitution after alpha-beta-depleted transplantation in children. Unique molecular identifiers were used in preparing the TCRbeta library. Using its own MiXCR run on the PCR reads, TCRdb lists one record per CDR3 protein. The data contain 190,000 or so distinct CDR3 sequences, roughly 7.5% of them singletons. The starting material was PBMCs from the stem cell graft donor, obtained from the stem cell graft. The origin of the receptors is a human donor who donated a stem cell graft to a child with Wiskott-Aldrich syndrome.

The table lists this clonotype with many counts. The chain employs TRBV5-1 and TRBJ2-4; 8 bases match TRBD1. The CDR3 loop spans 17 amino acids. V lost 4 bases, J lost 2 bases, and 11 bases stayed unmatched. The germline V gene encodes CDR1 SGHRS and CDR2 YFSETQ. The CDR3 region is CASSDGTGPISKNIQYF. The DNA for the CDR3 is TGCGCCAGCAGCGACGGGACAGGTCCTATTTCCAAAAACATTCAGTACTTC.

This clonotype was seen a few times. The chain couples TRBV4-2 to TRBJ2-1; D remains unclear. The germline CDR1 and CDR2 sequences are LGHNA and YNFKEQ. There are 13 residues in the CDR3. Trimming left V 0 bases short and J 9 bases short, with 9 bases between. The DNA of the CDR3 is TGTGCCAGCAGCCAAGAAAGAAGCCTTGAGCAGTTCTTC. Translated: CASSQERSLEQFF.

This clonotype was observed at least ten times. V usage is TRBV27 and J usage is TRBJ2-2; a weak D match, TRBD2 (7 bases). This CDR3 region has 17 residues. Trimming stripped 7 bases from V and 3 bases from J, with 21 bases between. Per germline, CDR1 MNHEY and CDR2 SMNVEV (reference sequence). The CDR3 protein is CASTTRRGAGDTGELFF. CDR3 coding DNA: TGTGCCAGCACCACCCGGAGGGGGGCGGGGGACACCGGGGAGCTGTTTTTT.

This clonotype has ten or more counts. The chain carries TRBV29-1 and TRBJ2-5; the D call may be TRBD1 or TRBD2 (6 bases each). From germline, CDR1 is SQVTM and CDR2 ANQGSEA. V was cut by 7 bases and J by 7 bases, with 22 bases left in between. The CDR3 is 14 residues long. The CDR3: CSADAGQGDGTQYF. The CDR3 nucleotides read TGCAGCGCCGACGCGGGACAAGGCGATGGGACCCAGTACTTC.

This clonotype was seen a few times. V usage is TRBV5-1 and J usage is TRBJ2-1; the D gene is possibly TRBD1 (7 bases). Germline V lookup: CDR1 SGHRS, CDR2 YFSETQ. The CDR3 sequence is 20 residues long. V lost 3 bases and J lost 6, with 31 bases in between. The CDR3 DNA is TGCGCCAGCAGCTACAAGACAGGGTGGGGGGTCCATTCGGGGGCCAATGAGCAGTTCTTC. This encodes CASSYKTGWGVHSGANEQFF.

This clonotype appeared a few times. J is TRBJ1-1 and V is TRBV18, with 9 bases aligning to TRBD1. Germline V gene lookup returns CDR1 KGHSH and CDR2 LQKENI. With V trimmed by 3 bases and J by 2 bases, 7 bases remained unmatched. The CDR3 sequence is 16 residues long. The CDR3 region has the DNA TGTGCCAGCTCACCCCGGGACAGGGCGACAAACACTGAAGCTTTCTTT. Translation: CASSPRDRATNTEAFF. Supplemented by reference TRBV18 and TRBJ1-1, the full variable domain reads NAGVMQNPRHLVRRRGQEARLRCSPMKGHSHVYWYRQLPEEGLKFMVYLQKENIIDESGMPKERFSAEFPKEGPSILRIQQVVRGDSAAYFCASSPRDRATNTEAFFGQGTRLTVV.

This chain joins TRBV7-2 and TRBJ2-2; D is uncertain. In germline, CDR1 is SGHTA, CDR2 FQGNSA. The ends were cut back, 5 bases at V and 7 bases at J, with 11 bases in the middle. The CDR3 is 13 amino acids. In DNA, the CDR3 is TGTGCCAGCAGCCCCCCAAAGGGCGGGGAGCTGTTTTTT. Translating gives CASSPPKGGELFF.

This clonotype was observed at least ten times. V is TRBV29-1 and J is TRBJ1-2; D is ambiguous. V was trimmed by 0 bases and J by 8 bases, leaving 10 bases between them. Germline CDR1 and CDR2: SQVTM and ANQGSEA. The CDR3 spans 12 residues. CDR3 sequence reads: CSVEDPLRGYTF. CDR3 nucleotide sequence: TGCAGCGTTGAAGACCCTCTTCGAGGCTACACCTTC.

This clonotype has at least ten counts. V is TRBV5-1 and J is TRBJ2-7; 11 bases align to TRBD2. V gave up 4 bases and J gave up 6 bases; unmatched junction bases: 9. The germline gives CDR1 SGHRS, CDR2 YFSETQ. This CDR3 spans 15 amino acids. CDR3 sequence reads: CASSETSGDRREQYF. CDR3 nucleotide sequence: TGCGCCAGCAGCGAGACTAGCGGGGATCGTCGCGAGCAGTACTTC.

This clonotype was seen more than once but under ten times. V is TRBV7-9 and J is TRBJ2-3; D ambiguous. The CDR3 is 15 residues long. V gave up 0 bases and J gave up 0 bases, with 7 bases separating them. The germline V gene encodes CDR1 SEHNR and CDR2 FQNEAQ (reference sequence). This CDR3 is CASSLAKSSTDTQYF. The DNA of the CDR3 is TGTGCCAGCAGCTTAGCCAAATCTAGCACAGATACGCAGTATTTT.

This clonotype has more than one count but fewer than ten. This chain uses TRBV7-6 with TRBJ2-2; D possibly uses TRBD1 or TRBD2 (5 bases each). Deletions cut 6 bases from V and 13 bases from J, with 24 bases between. Per the germline V gene, CDR1 is SGHVS and CDR2 is FNYEAQ. CDR3 length: 15 residues. This CDR3 is CASSRDRDDNIRLFF. The DNA for the CDR3 is TGTGCCAGCAGTCGAGACCGGGACGATAATATTCGGCTGTTTTTT. The full variable domain, in which reference TRBV7-6 and TRBJ2-2 provide the parts outside the CDR3, is GAGVSQSPRYKVTKRGQDVALRCDPISGHVSLYWYRQALGQGPEFLTYFNYEAQQDKSGLPNDRFSAERPEGSISTLTIQRTEQRDSAMYRCASSRDRDDNIRLFFGEGSRLTVL.

This clonotype was found many times. V and J are TRBV9 and TRBJ2-1; 9 nucleotides agree with TRBD1. Trimming cost V 2 bases and J 10 bases; bases outside gene matches: 10. Germline values: CDR1 SGDLS, CDR2 YYNGEE. The CDR3 is made up of 15 amino acids. The CDR3 loop is CASSVGQGFGWEQFF. CDR3 DNA sequence: TGTGCCAGCAGCGTCGGACAGGGGTTCGGTTGGGAGCAGTTCTTC.

This clonotype was seen at least ten times. The chain links TRBV7-8 to TRBJ2-2; 13 bases map to TRBD2. Germline V lookup: CDR1 SGHVS, CDR2 FQNEAQ. The CDR3 length is 15 residues. Trimming took 7 bases from V and 3 from J; bases not matched to a gene: 2. CDR3 region: CASKGLAGYTGELFF. For the CDR3, the DNA is TGTGCCAGCAAGGGACTAGCGGGGTACACCGGGGAGCTGTTTTTT.

This clonotype has a count of ten or more. The V gene is TRBV6-2 or TRBV6-3, the J gene TRBJ1-2, with D unresolved. The germline V and J ends were trimmed by 2 bases and 4 bases, with 11 bases remaining between them. This CDR3 comprises 14 residues. CDR1 is MNHEY and CDR2 is SVGEGT in the germline V gene. The CDR3 sequence: CASSYGAEIYGYTF. CDR3 coding DNA: TGTGCCAGCAGTTACGGTGCTGAAATCTATGGCTACACCTTC.

This clonotype was observed many times. The chain has TRBV24-1 and TRBJ2-2; a weak D match, TRBD1 (5 bases). Germline V CDR1 and CDR2: KGHDR, SFDVKD. V was clipped by 6 bases and J by 5 bases, with 12 bases between them. CDR3 size: 14 residues. The CDR3 DNA is TGTGCCACCAGTACGGACACCAAGACCGGGGAGCTGTTTTTT. Its translation is CATSTDTKTGELFF.

This clonotype came up many times. CDR3 in amino acids: CASSYQGSRTDTQYF. CDR3 coding DNA: TGTGCCAGCAGTTACCAGGGGAGTAGAACAGATACGCAGTATTTT. V is TRBV6-5 and J is TRBJ2-3; TRBD1 is a possible D gene (6 bases). The V gene lost 2 bases and the J gene lost 3 bases, with 12 bases spanning the gap. Per the germline V gene, CDR1 is MNHEY and CDR2 is SVGAGI. The CDR3 covers 15 residues.

The chain is built from TRBV5-1 and TRBJ2-1, with D maybe TRBD1 (6 bases). CDR3 length: 15 amino acids. Germline V CDR1 and CDR2: SGHRS, YFSETQ. Trimming took 1 base from V and 4 from J, leaving 12 bases between them. The CDR3 DNA reads as TGCGCCAGCAGCTTGTCCAGGGGCGATTACAATGAGCAGTTCTTC. Translated, it gives CASSLSRGDYNEQFF.

This clonotype came up a few times. V and J are TRBV4-3 and TRBJ2-3, with D tentatively TRBD2 (7 bases). The CDR3 is made up of 18 amino acids. Trimming cost V 0 bases and J 2 bases, with 18 bases left between them. Germline CDR1 is LGHNA and CDR2 is YSLEER. CDR3 DNA: TGCGCCAGCAGCCAAGACTATAATACGGCGGGGGCCACAGATACGCAGTATTTT. It specifies CASSQDYNTAGATDTQYF.